This T cell receptor (beta chain) is from a study of blood T cells in healthy people across ages. Study outcomes and limitations: Per million T cells, TCR beta diversity dropped roughly linearly as age increased. Fewer expanded clones and more diversity marked long-lived versus aged donors.

V lost 3 bases, J lost 2 bases, and 7 bases lay in between. Germline-derived CDR1 and CDR2 are DFQATT and SNEGSKA (reference sequence). The CDR3 has 12 residues. The use of a sample-barcoded 5' primer and a J-beta primer mix characterized a second PCR of roughly 7 to 12 cycles. All cDNA molecules were each tagged by a template-switch adaptor with 12 random nucleotides. MiXCR was run by TCRdb on the 5' RACE reads, yielding one entry per CDR3 protein. The sample lists approximately 2,000,000 distinct CDR3 sequences, about 39% occurring once. Many counts were recorded for this clonotype. Its antigen is not identified. Each sample yielded at least 6 million isolated PBMCs.

Sequenced: blood. This TCR came from a human donor in good health. This sequence joins TRBV20-1 and TRBJ1-2; D call uncertain. The CDR3 DNA is TGCAGTGCTAGTAGCGGGAACTATGGCTACACCTTC. Its protein product is CSASSGNYGYTF.